This T cell receptor beta chain was observed in a study of cytomegalovirus exposure and HLA in healthy donors. The V gene's germline CDR1 is LNHDA and CDR2 SQIVND (reference sequence). This CDR3 spans 15 amino acids. Trimming left V 2 bases short and J 5 bases short, with 16 bases between. The repertoire was sequenced with immunoSEQ multiplex PCR; TCRdb's copy has only in-frame clones and lacks some. The sample includes roughly 130,000 clones, approximately 84% of them seen just once. The genes are TRBV19 and TRBJ2-7, with D perhaps TRBD2 (6 bases). The clonotype originates from a woman aged 30 to 39 in good health and CMV-seronegative. What was sequenced was PBMCs. CDR3 nucleotide sequence: TGTGCCAGTAGTATAAGGGCGGGGAGCCGTGACGAGCAGTACTTC. Its protein product is CASSIRAGSRDEQYF.